Below, 4 T cell receptor beta chains from the same sample are listed, as sequenced in a study of blood T cell repertoires in COVID-19. Only in-frame clones appear in the TCRdb table, and some are missing; sequencing was by immunoSEQ multiplex PCR. The sample includes about 98,000 clones, about 85% of them seen just once. Sequencing was performed on peripheral blood. These receptors originate from a man aged 65-85 years with acute or convalescent COVID-19.

CDR3 DNA sequence: TGTGCCAGCAGAGCAGGACAGGGGGTAAATGAAAAACTGTTTTTT. Encoded protein: CASRAGQGVNEKLFF. The chain recombines TRBV6-5 with TRBJ1-4; 10 positions agree with TRBD1. V gave up 6 bases and J gave up 5 bases; unmatched junction bases: 6. The CDR3 contains 15 residues. The germline gives CDR1 MNHEY, CDR2 SVGAGI.

The chain has TRBV18 and TRBJ2-5; D remains ambiguous. Germline-derived CDR1 and CDR2 are KGHSH and LQKENI. The length of the CDR3 is 12 residues. V gave up 3 bases and J gave up 4 bases, with 6 bases separating them. The CDR3 is CASSPASETQYF. The CDR3 DNA reads TGTGCCAGCTCACCGGCTTCAGAGACCCAGTACTTC.

The chain combines TRBV3-1 (or the pseudogene TRBV3-2) with TRBJ1-2; a weak D match, TRBD1 (5 bases). The CDR3 has 15 amino acids. CDR1 is LGHDT and CDR2 is YNNKEL in the germline V gene (reference sequence). V lost 0 bases and J 4 bases, leaving 12 bases between the germline ends. As DNA, the CDR3 is TGTGCCAGCAGCCAAGATGCAGCAGGGCGCTATGGCTACACCTTC. It specifies CASSQDAAGRYGYTF.

This sequence joins TRBV11-2 and TRBJ1-3; D may be TRBD1 (5 bases). V lost 5 bases to trimming and J lost 1 base, with 12 bases between them. The CDR3 is made up of 15 amino acids. The germline V gene encodes CDR1 SGHAT and CDR2 FQNNGV. The CDR3 DNA sequence: TGTGCCAGCAGCCGACCGGGGGGATCTGGAAACACCATATATTTT. It translates to CASSRPGGSGNTIYF.